These 3 T cell receptor beta chains were all obtained from the same sample, sequenced in a study of blood T cell repertoires in COVID-19 (dated by TCRdb to about 2020). Libraries were built with the immunoSEQ multiplex PCR assay. TCRdb holds this immuneACCESS table with in-frame rearrangements only. Some clones are missing; in checked studies, unresolved V genes explain under half, and the rest has no known cause. The sample table shows just under 80,000 clones, and roughly 80% are seen once. The ten largest clones take up around a third of the sample. The sample was peripheral blood. The source of these receptors is a woman aged 65 to 85 with acute or convalescent COVID-19.

The chain couples TRBV7-9 to TRBJ1-3; 8 nucleotides match TRBD1. V gave up 7 bases and J gave up 3 bases; unmatched junction bases: 17. Germline V gene sequence: CDR1 SEHNR, CDR2 FQNEAQ (reference sequence). The CDR3 contains 18 residues. In nucleotides, the CDR3 is TGTGCCAGCACCGTCGGACAGGGTAGCCCAACTGGTGGAAACACCATATATTTT. Its protein product is CASTVGQGSPTGGNTIYF.

The chain recombines TRBV19 with TRBJ1-6; D is undetermined. V shed 5 bases and J shed 7 bases, with 12 bases lying between them. The germline V gene encodes CDR1 LNHDA and CDR2 SQIVND (reference sequence). This CDR3 region has 14 residues. This CDR3 reads CASSSGLENSPLHF. CDR3 in DNA: TGTGCCAGTAGTTCCGGACTCGAGAATTCACCCCTCCACTTT.

This chain connects TRBV24-1 to TRBJ2-7, with D perhaps matching TRBD2 (5 bases). The CDR3 runs 14 residues. Trimming cost V 5 bases and J 0 bases, with 10 bases left between them. Per germline, CDR1 KGHDR and CDR2 SFDVKD. Written as DNA, the CDR3 is TGTGCCACCAGTGGAGGGCGGGCCTCCTACGAGCAGTACTTC. This sequence encodes CATSGGRASYEQYF.